This TCR beta chain was identified during a study of Graves' ophthalmopathy and Graves' hyperthyroidism. As the template, RNA transcripts were used to amplify TCR beta CDR3 regions. RT-PCR with HTBI primers came first, then second-round multiplex PCR. TCRdb fed the multiplex PCR reads into MiXCR, producing one record per CDR3 protein. The table records about 420,000 distinct CDR3 sequences, 20% to 25% of them present only once. On this clonotype itself: A much larger clone lies one base from this, so it may be a read error.

The sequence derives from a woman aged 18-30 years with stable Graves' hyperthyroidism. Source material: peripheral blood.

CDR3 in DNA: TGTGCCAGCAGTTTAGACGGCGGCTATGGCTACACCTTC. Translating it yields CASSLDGGYGYTF. The chain links TRBV12-3 or TRBV12-4 to TRBJ1-2; D is unresolved. The CDR3 runs 13 residues. V was cut by 1 base and J by 4 bases, with 7 bases left in between.